The 4 T cell receptor beta chains below all came from one sample that was sequenced in a study of T cell repertoires in cytomegalovirus infection. Using its own MiXCR run on the reads, TCRdb lists one record per CDR3 protein. The table includes about 490,000 distinct CDR3 sequences, 15% to 20% detected once. Material: CD8+ T cells from PBMCs. The receptor set was obtained from a human donor in good health (CMV status not recorded). Some clones in this sample may be carry-over from other donors' samples.

Turning to this clonotype: Lacking the conserved final phenylalanine or tryptophan, this CDR3 likely reflects a read error. The chain joins TRBV4-1 to TRBJ2-7, with 10 positions matching TRBD1. CDR1 is MGHRA, CDR2 YSYEKL, per germline. The CDR3 extends over 17 amino acids. J gave up 5 bases and V 3 bases, and 13 bases lay outside the gene matches. The CDR3 DNA sequence: TGCGCCAGCAGCCAGGACCCCGGGACAGGGGCGAGGGACGAGCAGTACTTA. Amino acid sequence: CASSQDPGTGARDEQYL.

This clonotype was seen a few times. The V gene is TRBV20-1, the J gene TRBJ1-1; TRBD1 might be the D (6 bases). The germline gives CDR1 DFQATT, CDR2 SNEGSKA (reference sequence). V was pared by 0 bases and J by 0 bases, with 11 bases between. CDR3 length equals 15 residues. Here the CDR3 DNA reads TGCAGTGCTAGAGATAGAGCAGGGGTGAACACTGAAGCTTTCTTT. It encodes CSARDRAGVNTEAFF.

V usage is TRBV15 and J usage is TRBJ1-1, with 7 bases identical to TRBD1. J gave up 10 bases and V 1 base, and 6 bases lay outside the gene matches. The germline V gene encodes CDR1 LNHNV and CDR2 YYDKDF (reference sequence). This CDR3 has 13 residues. The CDR3 DNA follows: TGTGCCACCAGCAGAGTCACAGGGGTGACAGCTTTCTTT. Residues: CATSRVTGVTAFF.

This chain links TRBV12-3 or TRBV12-4 with TRBJ1-2; 9 positions match TRBD1. J was trimmed by 11 bases and V by 3 bases; bases with no gene match: 10. The CDR3 runs to 14 residues. The CDR3 here is CASSFGGQGYCYTF. The CDR3 DNA reads as TGTGCCAGCAGTTTTGGGGGACAGGGCTATTGTTACACCTTC.